This TCR beta chain derives from a study of T cells after yellow fever vaccination. Study as a whole: Fractions with few cells were prepared using SMART-Seq v4 Ultra Low Input.

V was clipped by 0 bases and J by 2 bases, with 11 bases between them. CDR1 SGHRS and CDR2 YFSETQ come from the germline V gene. The CDR3 has 15 residues. 5'RACE template switching added a universal primer site and UMIs to TCR cDNA. TCRdb recomputed calls from the 5' RACE reads with MiXCR, one row per CDR3 protein. The profile covers about 350,000 distinct CDR3 sequences, with 11% appearing a single time and 18% taken by the ten largest. Remarks on this clonotype: Its antigen is still unknown.

Findings and limits, study-wide: Relatively few clonotypes were ones that appeared in both CD4 and CD8 compartments.

The receptor comes from a man aged 18 to 30 who received the YFV17D yellow fever vaccine. This specimen consisted of PBMCs, obtained on the day of the first yellow fever vaccination. This sequence joins TRBV5-1 and TRBJ2-5, with D perhaps TRBD1 or TRBD2 (5 bases each). The CDR3 DNA sequence: TGCGCCAGCAGCTTGGAAACCGGGACGCAAGAGACCCAGTACTTC. It translates to CASSLETGTQETQYF. The full variable domain, its missing parts supplied by reference TRBV5-1 and TRBJ2-5, is KAGVTQTPRYLIKTRGQQVTLSCSPISGHRSVSWYQQTPGQGLQFLFEYFSETQRNKGNFPGRFSGRQFSNSRSEMNVSTLELGDSALYLCASSLETGTQETQYFGPGTRLLVL.